This T cell receptor (beta chain) came from a study of cytomegalovirus exposure and HLA in healthy donors. General study points: Some TCR beta chains (about 170 of them) were listed as cytomegalovirus-associated. Among TCR sequences, most were rare, though some public TCRs appeared in many donors. In a later analysis, first-cohort TCR clusters were found to tend to co-occur in the approximately 120 validation repertoires.

TCRdb's copy holds only in-frame clones and misses some; the assay was immunoSEQ multiplex PCR. The sample yields over 150,000 clones, roughly 89% seen once. On this clone: Its antigen is unidentified.

Donors came from a validation cohort of over a hundred subjects, distinct from the first 666-subject cohort. The clonotype originates from a woman between 18 and 29 years old in good health and CMV-seropositive. Sequenced: PBMCs.

In nucleotides, the CDR3 is TGCGCCAGCAGCCAAGATATACGGTTGAGCTCCTACGAGCAGTACTTC. Protein product: CASSQDIRLSSYEQYF. The V and J genes are TRBV4-1 and TRBJ2-7; D uncertain. The germline V gene encodes CDR1 MGHRA and CDR2 YSYEKL. This CDR3 comprises 16 residues. With 0 bases removed from V and 0 bases from J, the gap between germline ends came to 12 bases.